These 32 T cell receptor beta chains came from one sample sequenced in a study of T-cell memory formation after mild COVID-19. TCRdb reprocessed the 5' RACE reads with MiXCR, giving one entry per CDR3 protein. Of about 160,000 distinct CDR3 sequences listed, 25% to 40% were seen once; the top ten hold 12%. The sequencing sample was made of PBMCs or a T cell subset sorted from them (not recorded which). The receptors shown here come from an adult woman who had mild COVID-19 (a few samples of this study predate the infection). Cell type and time point are not known.

This clonotype occurred a few times. The chain has TRBV7-2 and TRBJ2-6; 8 bases agree with TRBD2. Germline V CDR1 and CDR2: SGHTA, FQGNSA. With 6 bases clipped from V and 2 bases from J, the junction kept 3 bases outside the gene matches. The CDR3 contains 15 residues. CDR3 region: CASRPGGTGANVLTF. The CDR3 DNA reads TGTGCCAGCAGACCGGGGGGGACTGGGGCCAACGTCCTGACTTTC. Based on the CDR3 plus reference TRBV7-2 and TRBJ2-6, the full variable domain is GAGVSQSPSNKVTEKGKDVELRCDPISGHTALYWYRQSLGQGLEFLIYFQGNSAPDKSGLPSDRFSAERTGGSVSTLTIQRTQQEDSAVYLCASRPGGTGANVLTFGAGSRLTVL.

This clonotype was picked up a small number of times. This rearrangement joins TRBV12-3 or TRBV12-4 to TRBJ2-1; 10 nucleotides match TRBD1. The CDR3 contains 15 residues. The trim removed 6 bases at V and 6 bases at J, leaving 8 bases unmatched. CDR3 bases: TGTGCCAGCAGCCTTGACAGGGGGCATCTCAATGAGCAGTTCTTC. Its translation is CASSLDRGHLNEQFF.

The chain combines TRBV5-1 with TRBJ2-7; unclear D gene. CDR3 length equals 15 residues. Germline lookup yields CDR1 SGHRS and CDR2 YFSETQ. Trimming shortened V by 0 bases and J by 0 bases, and 10 bases separated the two germline ends. CDR3 residues: CASSLELPSSYEQYF. The CDR3 DNA follows: TGCGCCAGCAGCTTGGAACTGCCCAGCTCCTACGAGCAGTACTTC.

The rearrangement joins TRBV9 to TRBJ2-7, with no clear D. This CDR3 is built from 14 residues. Trimming left V 4 bases short and J 3 bases short, with 14 bases between. The V gene's germline CDR1 is SGDLS and CDR2 YYNGEE. The CDR3 DNA is TGTGCCAGCAGCTCGTCGGTCGTAGACTACGAGCAGTACTTC. It translates to CASSSSVVDYEQYF.

In its sample, this clonotype was seen a few times. CDR3 residues: CSARDLQGSAWAKNIQYF. The DNA of the CDR3 is TGCAGTGCTAGAGATCTACAGGGATCGGCATGGGCCAAAAACATTCAGTACTTC. The V call is TRBV20-1, the J call TRBJ2-4; the D gene is possibly TRBD1 (6 bases). Germline V gives CDR1 DFQATT, CDR2 SNEGSKA (reference sequence). The CDR3 covers 18 residues. Between the trimmed V and J ends, which lost 0 bases and 1 base, there was a span of 19 bases.

This clonotype was found a few times. The chain combines TRBV4-1 with TRBJ2-2; D gene uncertain. CDR1 and CDR2 from the germline V gene are MGHRA and YSYEKL. V was trimmed by 9 bases and J by 1 base, leaving 9 bases between them. The CDR3 runs 13 residues. The CDR3 region is CASRKGNTGELFF. DNA for the CDR3: TGCGCCAGTCGTAAAGGGAACACCGGGGAGCTGTTTTTT.

This clonotype was counted a few times. The genes are TRBV15 and TRBJ2-3; D call uncertain. The CDR3 consists of 13 residues. Trimming cost V 5 bases and J 1 base, with 7 bases left between them. Germline lookup yields CDR1 LNHNV and CDR2 YYDKDF (reference sequence). The CDR3 region has the DNA TGTGCCACCAGCCCGTTAGGCACAGATACGCAGTATTTT. Translated: CATSPLGTDTQYF.

Only a few counts were recorded for this clonotype. The CDR3 DNA follows: TGTGCCACCAGCAGACGCTGGGGGGAGGATAATGAGCAGTTCTTC. As protein: CATSRRWGEDNEQFF. The chain recombines TRBV15 with TRBJ2-1; D is perhaps TRBD2 (6 bases). Germline CDR1 LNHNV, CDR2 YYDKDF (reference sequence). This CDR3 has 15 amino acids. Trimming shortened V by 2 bases and J by 7 bases, and 15 bases separated the two germline ends.

This clonotype was counted only a few times. The chain couples TRBV7-2 to TRBJ1-1; a weak D match, TRBD1 (6 bases). CDR1 is SGHTA, CDR2 FQGNSA, per germline. The CDR3 consists of 14 residues. The V and J ends lost 5 bases and 0 bases respectively, with 10 bases between them. The CDR3 nucleotides are TGTGCCAGCAGCCGGACAGCCATGAACACTGAAGCTTTCTTT. It codes for CASSRTAMNTEAFF.

CDR3 coding DNA: TGTGCCAGCACCCTAGCGGGGTTGACTGAAGCTTTCTTT. It specifies CASTLAGLTEAFF. The chain is built from TRBV7-9 and TRBJ1-1; D is ambiguous. The CDR3 has 13 amino acids. The germline gives CDR1 SEHNR, CDR2 FQNEAQ (reference sequence). V lost 7 bases and J 5 bases, leaving 14 bases between the germline ends.

This clonotype showed up just a few times. The chain recombines TRBV7-2 with TRBJ1-2, with D possibly TRBD1 on 5 matching bases. V lost 7 bases, J lost 4 bases, and 25 bases lay in between. Germline V CDR1 and CDR2: SGHTA, FQGNSA. This CDR3 has 17 amino acids. The CDR3 region has the DNA TGTGCCAGCACCCTTTCGGTTTATGGGGCGCGTGGCTATGGCTACACCTTC. Translated, it gives CASTLSVYGARGYGYTF.

The gene calls are TRBV20-1 and TRBJ2-7; 8 bases line up with TRBD1. Trimming removed 3 bases from V and 10 bases from J; junction bases left unmatched: 5. The germline gives CDR1 DFQATT, CDR2 SNEGSKA (reference sequence). CDR3 size: 11 residues. Here the CDR3 DNA reads TGCAGTGCTAGTCAGGGGGCAAGTCAGTACTTC. Amino acid sequence: CSASQGASQYF.

The rearrangement joins TRBV7-9 to TRBJ2-1; 11 bases line up with TRBD2. This CDR3 has 17 residues. The germline V gene encodes CDR1 SEHNR and CDR2 FQNEAQ (reference sequence). With V trimmed by 3 bases and J by 2 bases, 6 bases remained unmatched. The CDR3 region has the DNA TGTGCCAGCAGCTTTCCGCTAGCGGGAGGACCCTACAATGAGCAGTTCTTC. Translated, it gives CASSFPLAGGPYNEQFF.

The chain employs TRBV20-1 and TRBJ2-3; the D gene is possibly TRBD2 (6 bases). V gave up 0 bases and J gave up 1 base, with 14 bases separating them. This CDR3 has 16 residues. Germline lookup yields CDR1 DFQATT and CDR2 SNEGSKA (reference sequence). CDR3 loop: CSARDLARLGTDTQYF. In DNA, the CDR3 is TGCAGTGCTAGAGATTTAGCGAGACTAGGCACAGATACGCAGTATTTT.

This clonotype was picked up a small number of times. The chain has TRBV6-5 and TRBJ2-2; 8 bases agree with TRBD2. The ends lost 10 bases at V and 3 bases at J; junction bases unmatched: 10. Per germline, CDR1 MNHEY and CDR2 SVGAGI. CDR3 length equals 15 residues. The CDR3 DNA reads as TGTGCCACCGTGGGAGGGACTAGGCACACCGGGGAGCTGTTTTTT. It yields the protein CATVGGTRHTGELFF.

The rearrangement joins TRBV24-1 to TRBJ2-3, with 12 bases matching TRBD2. The CDR3 has 17 residues. Germline assignment: CDR1 KGHDR and CDR2 SFDVKD. The V segment lost 3 bases and the J segment 4 bases; nucleotides outside the gene matches: 7. CDR3 sequence: CATSDPMTSGRSDTQYF. CDR3 nucleotide sequence: TGTGCCACCAGTGATCCGATGACTAGCGGGAGATCAGATACGCAGTATTTT.

The chain has TRBV7-2 and TRBJ2-7, with TRBD2 as a possible D gene (7 bases). The CDR3 is 15 residues long. With 5 bases removed from V and 2 bases from J, the gap between germline ends came to 16 bases. Germline assignment: CDR1 SGHTA and CDR2 FQGNSA. The CDR3 nucleotides read TGTGCCAGCAGCCCGAGGGGGGGGTCTACCTACGAGCAGTACTTC. Its translation is CASSPRGGSTYEQYF. The whole variable domain, filled in from reference TRBV7-2 and TRBJ2-7, reads GAGVSQSPSNKVTEKGKDVELRCDPISGHTALYWYRQSLGQGLEFLIYFQGNSAPDKSGLPSDRFSAERTGGSVSTLTIQRTQQEDSAVYLCASSPRGGSTYEQYFGPGTRLTVT.

The chain links TRBV4-2 to TRBJ2-7, with D possibly being TRBD1 or TRBD2 (5 bases each). From germline, CDR1 is LGHNA and CDR2 YNFKEQ. The CDR3 sequence is 14 residues long. V was pared by 1 base and J by 3 bases, with 10 bases between. Here the CDR3 reads CASSQGRDLYEQYF. Written as DNA, the CDR3 is TGTGCCAGCAGCCAAGGCAGGGACCTCTACGAGCAGTACTTC.

This clonotype was seen only a few times. This chain joins TRBV29-1 and TRBJ2-2; 13 bases are shared with TRBD2. The trim removed 6 bases at V and 6 bases at J, leaving 13 bases unmatched. The CDR3 is made up of 17 amino acids. From germline, CDR1 is SQVTM and CDR2 ANQGSEA. CDR3 sequence reads: CSVLLWTSGSLAGELFF. The CDR3 coding sequence is TGCAGCGTCCTACTTTGGACTAGCGGGAGTCTCGCCGGGGAGCTGTTTTTT.

This clonotype has only a few counts. The chain couples TRBV24-1 to TRBJ2-3, with TRBD1 as a possible D gene (6 bases). The CDR3 runs 15 residues. Germline loops: CDR1 KGHDR, CDR2 SFDVKD. V was cut by 4 bases and J by 4 bases, with 14 bases left in between. CDR3 nucleotides: TGTGCCACCAGTGAGGGGACACGGGCGGCAGATACGCAGTATTTT. Its translation: CATSEGTRAADTQYF.

In this sample, this clonotype turned up a few times. This rearrangement joins TRBV15 to TRBJ1-4; D gene uncertain. From germline, CDR1 is LNHNV and CDR2 YYDKDF (reference sequence). This CDR3 is built from 16 residues. Trimming shortened V by 0 bases and J by 5 bases, and 13 bases separated the two germline ends. CDR3 bases: TGTGCCACCAGCAGAGATAGGGCAGAAGGGAATGAAAAACTGTTTTTT. This encodes CATSRDRAEGNEKLFF.

The rearrangement links TRBV6-5 to TRBJ2-1, with TRBD1 matching over 8 bases. The CDR3 extends over 15 amino acids. J gave up 5 bases and V 11 bases, and 14 bases lay outside the gene matches. Germline CDR1 and CDR2: MNHEY and SVGAGI. The CDR3 DNA is TGTGCCGCAGCATCCGGGACAGGAGGCAACAATGAGCAGTTCTTC. This translates into CAAASGTGGNNEQFF.

The gene calls are TRBV18 and TRBJ1-2; 8 nucleotides agree with TRBD1. Germline lookup yields CDR1 KGHSH and CDR2 LQKENI. CDR3 length: 15 residues. V lost 3 bases, J lost 3 bases, and 6 bases stayed unmatched. CDR3 protein: CASSPLDRADYGYTF. CDR3 sequence (DNA): TGTGCCAGCTCACCTTTGGACAGGGCGGACTATGGCTACACCTTC.

CDR3 region: CASSLGWDTEVDYGYTF. CDR3 bases: TGCGCCAGCAGCTTGGGATGGGACACCGAGGTGGACTATGGCTACACCTTC. The chain employs TRBV5-1 and TRBJ1-2; TRBD1 might be the D (6 bases). Germline CDR1 is SGHRS and CDR2 is YFSETQ. V lost 0 bases and J 3 bases, leaving 18 bases between the germline ends. There are 17 residues in the CDR3. The variable domain in full, with the rest retrieved from reference TRBV5-1 and TRBJ1-2, is KAGVTQTPRYLIKTRGQQVTLSCSPISGHRSVSWYQQTPGQGLQFLFEYFSETQRNKGNFPGRFSGRQFSNSRSEMNVSTLELGDSALYLCASSLGWDTEVDYGYTFGSGTRLTVV.

This clonotype was detected a few times. The CDR3 sequence is CSARPGNQPQHF. The CDR3, as DNA: TGCAGTGCTAGACCCGGGAATCAGCCCCAGCATTTT. This chain uses TRBV20-1 with TRBJ1-5; D is unclear. Germline V gene sequence: CDR1 DFQATT, CDR2 SNEGSKA (reference sequence). V was clipped by 2 bases and J by 4 bases, with 6 bases between them. The CDR3 runs 12 residues.

The J gene is TRBJ2-3, the V gene TRBV20-1, with D possibly being TRBD2 (5 bases). From germline, CDR1 is DFQATT and CDR2 SNEGSKA (reference sequence). The CDR3 extends over 16 amino acids. V gave up 1 base and J gave up 5 bases, with 19 bases separating them. CDR3 DNA: TGCAGTGCTAGAGCTTCAGGTACTAGAGGAGGAGATACGCAGTATTTT. It yields the protein CSARASGTRGGDTQYF.

This clonotype appeared a few times. The chain carries TRBV28 and TRBJ2-7; a weak D match, TRBD2 (6 bases). V lost 10 bases and J 6 bases, leaving 16 bases between the germline ends. Germline-derived CDR1 and CDR2 are MDHEN and SYDVKM. The CDR3 length is 12 residues. CDR3 sequence (DNA): TGTGCCACCTCAACCGGGGGATTCGAGCAGTACTTC. This codes for CATSTGGFEQYF.

This clonotype occurred many times. This chain links TRBV2 with TRBJ1-5; tentative D call: TRBD1 (5 bases). CDR3 size: 13 residues. Per germline, CDR1 SNHLY and CDR2 FYNNEI. V lost 10 bases, J lost 1 base, and 11 bases lay in between. The CDR3 here is CAKGLGSNQPQHF. The CDR3 DNA is TGTGCCAAGGGGCTTGGGAGCAATCAGCCCCAGCATTTT.

This sequence joins TRBV3-1 and TRBJ1-2, with 7 bases that match TRBD1. In germline, CDR1 is LGHDT, CDR2 YNNKEL (reference sequence). This CDR3 contains 14 residues. J lost 8 bases, V lost 6 bases, and 12 bases had no gene match. The CDR3 sequence is CASRQRTGESGYTF. The DNA for the CDR3 is TGTGCCAGCAGACAACGCACAGGGGAATCGGGCTACACCTTC.

The CDR3 sequence is CASSVGGQVNQPQHF. For the CDR3, the DNA is TGTGCCAGCAGCGTAGGAGGCCAAGTCAATCAGCCCCAGCATTTT. V usage is TRBV9 and J usage is TRBJ1-5; no reliable D call. V lost 0 bases and J lost 3, with 10 bases in between. The CDR3 is made up of 15 amino acids. Looked up from germline, CDR1 is SGDLS and CDR2 is YYNGEE. Full variable domain (outside the CDR3, taken from reference TRBV9 and TRBJ1-5): DSGVTQTPKHLITATGQRVTLRCSPRSGDLSVYWYQQSLDQGLQFLIQYYNGEERAKGNILERFSAQQFPDLHSELNLSSLELGDSALYFCASSVGGQVNQPQHFGDGTRLSIL.

This clonotype was picked up a small number of times. This chain joins TRBV7-2 and TRBJ2-7; 12 bases match TRBD2. The V gene end was trimmed by 3 bases and the J gene end by 5 bases; junction bases not matched to a gene: 2. Germline CDR1 and CDR2: SGHTA and FQGNSA. CDR3 length: 14 residues. The CDR3 sequence: CASSLTSGSHEQYF. The CDR3 nucleotides are TGTGCCAGCAGCTTGACTAGCGGGAGTCACGAGCAGTACTTC.

This CDR3 reads CATSQDLQPYEQYF. CDR3 sequence (DNA): TGTGCCACGTCCCAGGACTTGCAACCCTACGAGCAGTACTTC. The rearrangement links TRBV7-9 to TRBJ2-7; tentatively, D is TRBD2 (5 bases). V lost 10 bases to trimming and J lost 2 bases, with 18 bases between them. The CDR3 runs 14 residues. From germline, CDR1 is SEHNR and CDR2 FQNEAQ (reference sequence).